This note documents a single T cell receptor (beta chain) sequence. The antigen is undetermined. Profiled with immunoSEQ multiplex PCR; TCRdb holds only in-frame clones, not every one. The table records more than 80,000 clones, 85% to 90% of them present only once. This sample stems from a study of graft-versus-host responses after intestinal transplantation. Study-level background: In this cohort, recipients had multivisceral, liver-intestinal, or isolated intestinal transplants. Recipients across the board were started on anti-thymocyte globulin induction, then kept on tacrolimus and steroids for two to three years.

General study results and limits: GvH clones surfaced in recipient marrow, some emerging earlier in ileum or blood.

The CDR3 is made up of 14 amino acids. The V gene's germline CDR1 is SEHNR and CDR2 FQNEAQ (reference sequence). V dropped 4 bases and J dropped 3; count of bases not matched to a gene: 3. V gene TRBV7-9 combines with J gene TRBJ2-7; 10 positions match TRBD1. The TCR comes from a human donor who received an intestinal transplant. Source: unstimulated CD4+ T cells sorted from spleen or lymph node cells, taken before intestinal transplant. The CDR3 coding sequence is TGTGCCAGCAGCTGGGGGACAGGGGTCTACGAGCAGTACTTC. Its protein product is CASSWGTGVYEQYF.